A single sample is the source of the 20 T cell receptor beta chains below, sequenced in a study of blood T cell repertoires in COVID-19. Method: immunoSEQ multiplex PCR; TCRdb's copy keeps in-frame clones and lacks some. The sample has 25,000 to 35,000 clones, about 91% seen once. Material: peripheral blood. These receptor sequences come from a human donor in a cohort sampled during active COVID-19.

This chain joins TRBV3-1 (or the pseudogene TRBV3-2) and TRBJ2-7; TRBD2 matches 8 bases. J gave up 6 bases and V 3 bases, and 19 bases lay outside the gene matches. This CDR3 is 18 amino acids long. Germline CDR1 and CDR2: LGHDT and YNNKEL (reference sequence). The CDR3 protein is CASSHGLAGNPKTGEQYF. The CDR3 region has the DNA TGTGCCAGCAGCCACGGCCTAGCGGGCAACCCCAAGACGGGCGAGCAGTACTTC.

This chain uses TRBV5-5 with TRBJ2-7; 10 bases are a match to TRBD2. The CDR3 covers 16 residues. Germline values: CDR1 SGHKS, CDR2 YYEKEE (reference sequence). With 0 bases clipped from V and 2 bases from J, the junction kept 5 bases outside the gene matches. The CDR3 bases are TGTGCCAGCAGCTTGGCTCGGCTAGCGGGAGCCTACGAGCAGTACTTC. It codes for CASSLARLAGAYEQYF.

CDR3 sequence reads: CASSWSGTAYEQYF. The CDR3 DNA sequence: TGCGCCAGCAGCTGGTCCGGGACAGCCTACGAGCAGTACTTC. This chain uses TRBV5-1 with TRBJ2-7; TRBD1 matches at 7 bases. The CDR3 consists of 14 residues. Germline V lookup: CDR1 SGHRS, CDR2 YFSETQ. J lost 2 bases, V lost 3 bases, and 5 bases had no gene match. Complete variable domain (other parts from reference TRBV5-1 and TRBJ2-7): KAGVTQTPRYLIKTRGQQVTLSCSPISGHRSVSWYQQTPGQGLQFLFEYFSETQRNKGNFPGRFSGRQFSNSRSEMNVSTLELGDSALYLCASSWSGTAYEQYFGPGTRLTVT.

The chain carries TRBV7-2 and TRBJ1-3; 7 bases align to TRBD1. CDR3 length equals 15 residues. The V segment lost 1 base and the J segment 4 bases; nucleotides outside the gene matches: 4. The germline gives CDR1 SGHTA, CDR2 FQGNSA. The CDR3: CASSLDKGAGNTIYF. The CDR3 DNA reads TGTGCCAGCAGCTTAGACAAGGGGGCGGGAAACACCATATATTTT.

V and J are TRBV5-4 and TRBJ1-2; no firm D call. The V end was cut by 5 bases, the J end by 0 bases, with 14 bases between. The CDR3 sequence is 15 residues long. CDR1 is SGHNT, CDR2 YYREEE, per germline (reference sequence). CDR3 in DNA: TGTGCCAGCAGTTCCGACGGGAACCCTAACTATGGCTACACCTTC. Encoded protein: CASSSDGNPNYGYTF.

The V gene is TRBV5-4, the J gene TRBJ2-3, with a possible D match to TRBD1 (6 bases). The CDR3 runs to 15 residues. V was trimmed by 0 bases and J by 6 bases, leaving 14 bases between them. Per germline, CDR1 SGHNT and CDR2 YYREEE (reference sequence). This chain's CDR3 is CASSLDPGEVDTQYF. CDR3 nucleotides: TGTGCCAGCAGCTTGGATCCAGGGGAAGTTGATACGCAGTATTTT.

This chain connects TRBV5-1 to TRBJ2-1; TRBD2 is a possible D gene (5 bases). With 4 bases removed from V and 0 bases from J, the gap between germline ends came to 14 bases. The germline V gene encodes CDR1 SGHRS and CDR2 YFSETQ. The CDR3 runs to 16 residues. DNA of the CDR3: TGCGCCAGCAGCCCGGGGATTATCCCCTCCTACAATGAGCAGTTCTTC. It specifies CASSPGIIPSYNEQFF.

The chain has TRBV9 and TRBJ1-1, with D possibly TRBD1 on 5 matching bases. Germline loops: CDR1 SGDLS, CDR2 YYNGEE. The V end was cut by 3 bases, the J end by 1 base, with 13 bases between. The CDR3 has 15 residues. The CDR3 nucleotides read TGTGCCAGCAGCGCCCTCCGACAGACGAACACTGAAGCTTTCTTT. This translates into CASSALRQTNTEAFF.

The genes are TRBV6-6 and TRBJ2-7, with D uncertain. The CDR3 has 15 amino acids. V shed 4 bases and J shed 0 bases, with 13 bases lying between them. The V gene's germline CDR1 is MNHNY and CDR2 SVGAGI (reference sequence). As DNA, the CDR3 is TGTGCCAGCAGTTCCCCGACTTTGAGCTCCTACGAGCAGTACTTC. This sequence encodes CASSSPTLSSYEQYF.

V usage is TRBV7-3 and J usage is TRBJ2-5; 8 bases are a match to TRBD1. J gave up 7 bases and V 5 bases, and 6 bases lay outside the gene matches. Germline CDR1 and CDR2: SGHTA and FQGTGA. The CDR3 contains 13 residues. The CDR3 is CASSPGTGGTQYF. For the CDR3, the DNA is TGTGCCAGCAGCCCAGGGACAGGCGGGACCCAGTACTTC.

The chain links TRBV5-1 to TRBJ2-2; D remains ambiguous. With 0 bases removed from V and 6 bases from J, the gap between germline ends came to 6 bases. In germline, CDR1 is SGHRS, CDR2 YFSETQ. The CDR3 is made up of 13 amino acids. The CDR3 region is CASSLGSAGELFF. CDR3 coding DNA: TGCGCCAGCAGCTTGGGAAGCGCCGGGGAGCTGTTTTTT.

This chain links TRBV19 with TRBJ2-4; 7 bases are a match to TRBD2. The ends lost 5 bases at V and 6 bases at J; junction bases unmatched: 10. CDR3 length equals 15 residues. Germline V gene lookup returns CDR1 LNHDA and CDR2 SQIVND (reference sequence). CDR3 sequence: CASSPITGGGNIQYF. CDR3 bases: TGTGCCAGTAGTCCCATAACGGGGGGAGGAAACATTCAGTACTTC.

This chain connects TRBV2 to TRBJ2-4; 7 bases align to TRBD2. Losses at the gene ends were 10 bases for V and 8 bases for J; bases not matched to a gene: 14. Germline V gene sequence: CDR1 SNHLY, CDR2 FYNNEI. The CDR3 extends over 14 amino acids. CDR3 nucleotides: TGTGCCACCACTCCCCGGGATCGGGGGGACATTCAGTACTTC. Protein: CATTPRDRGDIQYF.

The rearrangement joins TRBV7-3 to TRBJ1-3, with 10 bases lining up with TRBD1. This CDR3 contains 15 residues. V trimming: 6 bases; J trimming: 3 bases; junction bases outside the gene matches: 5. Germline values: CDR1 SGHTA, CDR2 FQGTGA. CDR3 nucleotides: TGTGCCAGCAGTAAGACAGGGGGCAGTGGAAACACCATATATTTT. Translated: CASSKTGGSGNTIYF. The full variable domain, completed using reference TRBV7-3 and TRBJ1-3, is GAGVSQTPSNKVTEKGKYVELRCDPISGHTALYWYRQSLGQGPEFLIYFQGTGAADDSGLPNDRFFAVRPEGSVSTLKIQRTERGDSAVYLCASSKTGGSGNTIYFGEGSWLTVV.

The chain has TRBV29-1 and TRBJ1-1, with 11 bases that match TRBD1. The V and J ends lost 7 bases and 5 bases, in that order; junction bases with no gene match: 12. The CDR3 runs to 15 residues. CDR1 and CDR2 from the germline V gene are SQVTM and ANQGSEA. The CDR3 DNA follows: TGCAGCGGGCAAGGACAGGGGGCCCGTAGTACTGAAGCTTTCTTT. This codes for CSGQGQGARSTEAFF.

In this sample, this clone turned up once. CDR3 DNA sequence: TGCGCCAGCAGCCCCCCGACTAGCGGGGGAGCAGATACGCAGTATTTT. It specifies CASSPPTSGGADTQYF. The chain joins TRBV5-1 to TRBJ2-3, with 12 bases aligning to TRBD2. With 4 bases clipped from V and 4 bases from J, the junction kept 7 bases outside the gene matches. The CDR3 length is 16 residues. Germline CDR1 reads SGHRS; CDR2 reads YFSETQ. The whole variable domain, filled in from reference TRBV5-1 and TRBJ2-3, reads KAGVTQTPRYLIKTRGQQVTLSCSPISGHRSVSWYQQTPGQGLQFLFEYFSETQRNKGNFPGRFSGRQFSNSRSEMNVSTLELGDSALYLCASSPPTSGGADTQYFGPGTRLTVL.

This rearrangement joins TRBV12-3 or TRBV12-4 to TRBJ1-1; the D is unclear. The CDR3 totals 13 residues. V was pared by 5 bases and J by 1 base, with 8 bases between. The CDR3 loop reads CASSLRQNTEAFF. Written as DNA, the CDR3 is TGTGCCAGCAGTCTTCGACAGAACACTGAAGCTTTCTTT.

The J gene is TRBJ1-4, the V gene TRBV4-2; D might be TRBD1 (6 bases). V was shortened by 3 bases and J by 0 bases, with 14 bases between the two germline ends. The germline V gene encodes CDR1 LGHNA and CDR2 YNFKEQ. The CDR3 loop spans 17 amino acids. CDR3 nucleotides: TGTGCCAGCAGCCAGGCAGCTCGGACAGCAACTAATGAAAAACTGTTTTTT. Translating gives CASSQAARTATNEKLFF.

The rearrangement joins TRBV1 to TRBJ2-1; the D call TRBD2 from the table was never checked on the DNA. TRBV1 is recorded as a pseudogene. This CDR3 region has 16 residues. In DNA form, the CDR3 reads TGCACCAGCAGCCAAGTTGAGCTTAGAGGATACAATGAGCAGTTCTTC. Translated, it gives CTSSQVELRGYNEQFF.

A remark on this clone: The CDR3 ends on some other residue instead of the conserved phenylalanine or tryptophan, so this is likely a read error. The DNA is left out, because the CDR3 cannot be placed on it with certainty; the CDR3 is given as TCRdb lists it. The chain joins TRBV25-1 to TRBJ1-1; TRBD1 is taken as the D call from the table, unchecked against the DNA. From its first to its last residue, the CDR3 has 9 amino acids. The germline V gene encodes CDR1 MGHDK and CDR2 SYGVNS. CDR3 loop: CASSYKTGR.